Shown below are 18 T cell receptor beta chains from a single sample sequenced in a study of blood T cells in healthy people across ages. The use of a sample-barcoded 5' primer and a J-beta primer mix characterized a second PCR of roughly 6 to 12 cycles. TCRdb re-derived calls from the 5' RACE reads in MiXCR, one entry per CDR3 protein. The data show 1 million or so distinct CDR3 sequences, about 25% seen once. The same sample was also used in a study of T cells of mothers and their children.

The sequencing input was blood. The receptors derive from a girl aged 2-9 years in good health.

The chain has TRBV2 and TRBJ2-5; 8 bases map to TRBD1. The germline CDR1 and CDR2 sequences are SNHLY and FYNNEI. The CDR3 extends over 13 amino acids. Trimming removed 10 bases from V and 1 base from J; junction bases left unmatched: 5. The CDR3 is CATDGTGQETQYF. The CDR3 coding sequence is TGTGCCACCGATGGGACAGGCCAAGAGACCCAGTACTTC.

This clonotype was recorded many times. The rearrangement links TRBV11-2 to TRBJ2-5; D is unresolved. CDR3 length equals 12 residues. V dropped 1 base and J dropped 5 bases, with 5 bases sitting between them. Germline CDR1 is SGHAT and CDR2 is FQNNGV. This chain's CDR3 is CASSLAAETQYF. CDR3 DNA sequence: TGTGCCAGCAGCTTAGCTGCCGAGACCCAGTACTTC.

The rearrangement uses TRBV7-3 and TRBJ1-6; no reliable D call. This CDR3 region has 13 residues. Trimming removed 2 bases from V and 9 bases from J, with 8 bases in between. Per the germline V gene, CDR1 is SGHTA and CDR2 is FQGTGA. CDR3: CASSLEYGSPLHF. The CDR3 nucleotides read TGTGCCAGCAGCTTAGAATATGGTTCACCCCTCCACTTT.

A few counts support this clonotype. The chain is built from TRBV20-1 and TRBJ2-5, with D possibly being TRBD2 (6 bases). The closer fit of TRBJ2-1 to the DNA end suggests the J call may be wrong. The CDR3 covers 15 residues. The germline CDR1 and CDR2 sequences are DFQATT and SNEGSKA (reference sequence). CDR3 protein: CSARDPAGKRDEQFF. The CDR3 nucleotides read TGCAGTGCTAGAGATCCGGCGGGAAAGAGGGATGAGCAGTTCTTC.

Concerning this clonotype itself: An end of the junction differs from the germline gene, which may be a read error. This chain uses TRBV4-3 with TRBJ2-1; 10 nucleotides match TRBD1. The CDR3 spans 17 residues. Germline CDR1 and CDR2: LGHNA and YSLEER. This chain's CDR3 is CTSSQDLPRQGASEQFF. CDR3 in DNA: TGCACCAGCAGCCAAGATCTTCCACGACAGGGGGCAAGTGAGCAGTTCTTC.

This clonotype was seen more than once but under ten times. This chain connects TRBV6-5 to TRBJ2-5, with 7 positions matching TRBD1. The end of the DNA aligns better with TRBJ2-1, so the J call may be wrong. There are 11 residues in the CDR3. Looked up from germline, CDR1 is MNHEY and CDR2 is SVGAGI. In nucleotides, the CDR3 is TGTGCCAGCAGTTTCCGGGACAGGCAGTTCTTC. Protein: CASSFRDRQFF.

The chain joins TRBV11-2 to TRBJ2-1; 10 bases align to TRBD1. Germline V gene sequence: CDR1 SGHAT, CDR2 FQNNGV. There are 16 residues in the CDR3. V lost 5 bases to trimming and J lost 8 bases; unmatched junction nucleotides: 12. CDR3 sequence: CASSIYGQGVSDEQFF. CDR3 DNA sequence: TGTGCCAGCAGCATTTACGGACAGGGGGTATCAGATGAGCAGTTCTTC.

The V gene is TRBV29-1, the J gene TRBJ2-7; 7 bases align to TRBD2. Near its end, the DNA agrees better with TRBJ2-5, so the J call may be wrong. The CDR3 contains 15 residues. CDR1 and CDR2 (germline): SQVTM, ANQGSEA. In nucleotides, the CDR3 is TGCAGCGTTGAAGTAACATACACTAGCGAACAGACCCAGTACTTC. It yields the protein CSVEVTYTSEQTQYF.

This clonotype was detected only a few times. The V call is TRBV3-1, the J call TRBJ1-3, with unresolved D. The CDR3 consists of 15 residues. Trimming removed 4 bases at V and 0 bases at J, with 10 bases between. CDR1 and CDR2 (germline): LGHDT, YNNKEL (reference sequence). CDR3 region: CASSPSVSSGNTIYF. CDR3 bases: TGTGCCAGCAGCCCTTCAGTGAGCTCTGGAAACACCATATATTTT.

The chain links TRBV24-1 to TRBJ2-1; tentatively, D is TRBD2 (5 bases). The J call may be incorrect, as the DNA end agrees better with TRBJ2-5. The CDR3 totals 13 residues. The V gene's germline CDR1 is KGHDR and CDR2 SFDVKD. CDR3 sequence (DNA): TGTGCCACCAGTGATATGGAAGGGAGGACCCAGTACTTC. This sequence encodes CATSDMEGRTQYF.

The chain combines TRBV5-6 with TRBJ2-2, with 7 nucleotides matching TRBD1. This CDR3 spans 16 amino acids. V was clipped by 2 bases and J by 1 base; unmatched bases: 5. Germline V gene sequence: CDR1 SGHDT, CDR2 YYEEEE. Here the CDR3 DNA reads TGTGCCAGCAGCTTTCCGGGACAGATGAACACCGGGGAGCTGTTTTTT. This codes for CASSFPGQMNTGELFF.

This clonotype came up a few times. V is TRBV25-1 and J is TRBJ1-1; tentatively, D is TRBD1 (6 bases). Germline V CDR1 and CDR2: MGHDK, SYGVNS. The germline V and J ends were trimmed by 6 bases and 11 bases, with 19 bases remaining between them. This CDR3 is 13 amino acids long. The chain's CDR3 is CASSEGQFPVAFF. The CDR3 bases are TGTGCCAGCAGCGAAGGACAGTTCCCCGTGGCTTTCTTT.

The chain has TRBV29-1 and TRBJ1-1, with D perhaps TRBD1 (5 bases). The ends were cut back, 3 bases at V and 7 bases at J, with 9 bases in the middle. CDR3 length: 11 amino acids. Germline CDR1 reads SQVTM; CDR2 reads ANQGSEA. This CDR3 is CSVEGGFEAFF. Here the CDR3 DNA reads TGCAGCGTTGAGGGGGGTTTTGAAGCTTTCTTT.

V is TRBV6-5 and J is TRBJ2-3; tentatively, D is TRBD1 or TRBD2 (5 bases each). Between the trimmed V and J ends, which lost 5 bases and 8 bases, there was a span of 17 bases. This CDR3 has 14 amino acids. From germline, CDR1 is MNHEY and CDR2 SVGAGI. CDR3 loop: CASSPTGDLFTQYF. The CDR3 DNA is TGTGCCAGCAGTCCTACCGGGGACCTGTTTACGCAGTATTTT.

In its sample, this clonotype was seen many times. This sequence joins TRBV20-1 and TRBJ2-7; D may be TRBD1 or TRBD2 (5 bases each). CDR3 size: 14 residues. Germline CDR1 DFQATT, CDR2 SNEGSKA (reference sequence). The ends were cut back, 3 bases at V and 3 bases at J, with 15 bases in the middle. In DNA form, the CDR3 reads TGCAGTGCTAGGGGGGTGGGGGAAGGCTACGAGCAGTACTTC. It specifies CSARGVGEGYEQYF.

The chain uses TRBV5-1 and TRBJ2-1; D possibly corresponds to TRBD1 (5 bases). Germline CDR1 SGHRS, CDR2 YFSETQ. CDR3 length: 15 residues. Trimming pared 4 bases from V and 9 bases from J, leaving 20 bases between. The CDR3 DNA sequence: TGCGCCAGCAGCCCCCGTTATCAGGGATCGGGTGAGCAGTTCTTC. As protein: CASSPRYQGSGEQFF.

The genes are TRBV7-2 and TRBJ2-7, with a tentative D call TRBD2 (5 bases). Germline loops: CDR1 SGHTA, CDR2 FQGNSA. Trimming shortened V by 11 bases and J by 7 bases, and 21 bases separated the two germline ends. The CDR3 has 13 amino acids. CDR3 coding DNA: TGTGCCGGTGCGAGAGGGCCAGGATGGGAGCAGTACTTC. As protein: CAGARGPGWEQYF.

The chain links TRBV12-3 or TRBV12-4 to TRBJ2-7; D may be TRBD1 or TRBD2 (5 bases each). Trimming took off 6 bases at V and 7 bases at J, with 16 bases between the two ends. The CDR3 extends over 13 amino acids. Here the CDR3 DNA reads TGTGCCAGCAGCCGGGGCCTCGACGGGGAGCAGTACTTC. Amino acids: CASSRGLDGEQYF.